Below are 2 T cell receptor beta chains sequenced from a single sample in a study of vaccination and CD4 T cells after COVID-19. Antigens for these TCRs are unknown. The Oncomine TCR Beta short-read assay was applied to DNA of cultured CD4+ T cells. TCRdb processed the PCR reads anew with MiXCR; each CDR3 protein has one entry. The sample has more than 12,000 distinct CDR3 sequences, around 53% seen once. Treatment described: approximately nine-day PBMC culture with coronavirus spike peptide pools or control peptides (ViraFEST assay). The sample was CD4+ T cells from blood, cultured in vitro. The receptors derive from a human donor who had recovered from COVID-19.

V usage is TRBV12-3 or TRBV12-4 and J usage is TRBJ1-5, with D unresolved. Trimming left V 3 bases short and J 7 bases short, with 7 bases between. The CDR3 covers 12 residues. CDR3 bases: TGTGCCAGCAGTTTTCCCCAGCAGCCCCAGCATTTT. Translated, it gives CASSFPQQPQHF.

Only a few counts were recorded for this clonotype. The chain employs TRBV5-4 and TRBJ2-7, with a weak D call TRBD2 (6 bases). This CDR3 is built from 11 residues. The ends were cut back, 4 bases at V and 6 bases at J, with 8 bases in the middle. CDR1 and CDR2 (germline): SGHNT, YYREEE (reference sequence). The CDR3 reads CASSLGGEQYF. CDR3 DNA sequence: TGTGCCAGCAGCCTGGGGGGCGAGCAGTACTTC.